The 21 T cell receptor beta chains in this list originate from one sample, sequenced in a study of T cells in Graves' hyperthyroidism and ophthalmopathy. Researchers took RNA transcripts and amplified the TCR beta CDR3 regions from them. HTBI primers were employed in a first-round RT-PCR of the TCR CDR3. TCRdb re-analysed the multiplex PCR reads in MiXCR, keeping a single row per CDR3 protein. The table shows about 520,000 distinct CDR3 sequences, with approximately 25% occurring only once. Sequencing input: blood. These receptors were obtained from a woman aged 25-40 years with Graves' ophthalmopathy.

The rearrangement links TRBV11-2 to TRBJ2-5; TRBD1 matches 7 bases. Germline values: CDR1 SGHAT, CDR2 FQNNGV. This CDR3 has 16 residues. V lost 3 bases and J lost 2; bases outside the gene matches: 9. The CDR3 DNA is TGTGCCAGCAGCTTCATGACAGGGATGCAGCAAGAGACCCAGTACTTC. Residues: CASSFMTGMQQETQYF. Together with reference TRBV11-2 and TRBJ2-5, the CDR3 gives the full variable domain: EAGVAQSPRYKIIEKRQSVAFWCNPISGHATLYWYQQILGQGPKLLIQFQNNGVVDDSQLPKDRFSAERLKGVDSTLKIQPAKLEDSAVYLCASSFMTGMQQETQYFGPGTRLLVL.

This clonotype has a count of ten or more. V and J are TRBV6-5 and TRBJ2-7; TRBD1 agrees at 7 bases. Trimming took 0 bases from V and 3 from J; bases not matched to a gene: 8. Per germline, CDR1 MNHEY and CDR2 SVGAGI. The CDR3 contains 16 residues. CDR3 in DNA: TGTGCCAGCAGTTACTCGGAACAGGGGAAGGACTACGAGCAGTACTTC. Its protein is CASSYSEQGKDYEQYF.

This clonotype has at least ten counts. As DNA, the CDR3 is TGTGCCAGCAGTGAGGGGGGACAGCACACTGAAGCTTTCTTT. Residues: CASSEGGQHTEAFF. The V call is TRBV6-1, the J call TRBJ1-1; 7 bases are shared with TRBD1. Germline lookup yields CDR1 MNHNS and CDR2 SASEGT. Trimming removed 3 bases from V and 3 bases from J; junction bases left unmatched: 4. The CDR3 loop spans 14 amino acids.

Many counts were recorded for this clonotype. The CDR3 DNA follows: TGTGCCAGCAGTACTACGGGCGGGTCCGAGCAGTACTTC. It translates to CASSTTGGSEQYF. This chain uses TRBV12-3 or TRBV12-4 with TRBJ2-7; a possible D gene is TRBD2 (5 bases). Trimming removed 5 bases at V and 6 bases at J, with 14 bases between. CDR3 length: 13 amino acids.

There are many counts of this clonotype. The genes are TRBV27 and TRBJ1-2; D might be TRBD1 (6 bases). Between the trimmed V and J ends, which lost 5 bases and 3 bases, there was a span of 16 bases. Germline lookup yields CDR1 MNHEY and CDR2 SMNVEV (reference sequence). This CDR3 spans 15 amino acids. The DNA of the CDR3 is TGTGCCAGCAGTCGTACAAAGGGGGGGTACTATGGCTACACCTTC. Protein product: CASSRTKGGYYGYTF.

This clonotype appeared many times. The chain recombines TRBV27 with TRBJ1-2; possibly TRBD1 for D (5 bases). This CDR3 is built from 13 residues. V shed 6 bases and J shed 2 bases, with 10 bases lying between them. Germline values: CDR1 MNHEY, CDR2 SMNVEV (reference sequence). The CDR3 DNA is TGTGCCAGCAGCAGAGCAGGGAACTATGGCTACACCTTC. Translating gives CASSRAGNYGYTF.

This clonotype has a count of ten or more. This chain links TRBV7-2 with TRBJ2-7; 8 positions agree with TRBD1. The CDR3 has 13 amino acids. V lost 5 bases, J lost 5 bases, and 5 bases stayed unmatched. Germline V CDR1 and CDR2: SGHTA, FQGNSA. CDR3 nucleotide sequence: TGTGCCAGCAGCCCAGGACAGGGCCACGAGCAGTACTTC. Translation: CASSPGQGHEQYF.

The V call is TRBV5-6, the J call TRBJ1-3; no clear D. V was pared by 2 bases and J by 8 bases, with 11 bases between. Per germline, CDR1 SGHDT and CDR2 YYEEEE. The length of the CDR3 is 13 residues. In DNA, the CDR3 is TGTGCCAGCAGCTTCCATGGTACGGACACCATATATTTT. Its protein is CASSFHGTDTIYF.

The V and J genes are TRBV6-2 or TRBV6-3 and TRBJ2-2, with D possibly being TRBD2 (6 bases). V was shortened by 6 bases and J by 2 bases, with 16 bases between the two germline ends. Germline CDR1 and CDR2: MNHEY and SVGEGT. The CDR3 contains 16 residues. CDR3 loop: CASRFLTGANTGELFF. In DNA, the CDR3 is TGTGCCAGCAGATTTTTGACGGGAGCTAACACCGGGGAGCTGTTTTTT.

Ten or more counts support this clonotype. This chain joins TRBV12-3 or TRBV12-4 and TRBJ2-5, with D hard to call. V was clipped by 6 bases and J by 2 bases, with 4 bases between them. The CDR3 runs to 11 residues. CDR3 coding DNA: TGTGCCAGCAGCTTTCAAGAGACCCAGTACTTC. Translation: CASSFQETQYF.

The V and J genes are TRBV10-3 and TRBJ2-2; no clear D gene. Between the trimmed V and J ends, which lost 7 bases and 7 bases, there was a span of 13 bases. CDR3 length equals 13 residues. Germline-derived CDR1 and CDR2 are ENHRY and SYGVKD. The CDR3 region has the DNA TGTGCCATCAATAAGGCAGAGATCGGGGAGCTGTTTTTT. Protein: CAINKAEIGELFF.

In this sample, this clonotype turned up many times. The chain uses TRBV27 and TRBJ1-5; 7 nucleotides line up with TRBD1. The CDR3 is made up of 14 amino acids. The germline V gene encodes CDR1 MNHEY and CDR2 SMNVEV (reference sequence). The junction had 9 bases not matched to a gene; V was cut back by 6 bases and J by 7 bases. In DNA form, the CDR3 reads TGTGCCAGCAGCTCCGGGACAGATCGACAGCCCCAGCATTTT. Protein sequence: CASSSGTDRQPQHF.

The chain recombines TRBV12-3 or TRBV12-4 with TRBJ1-1; 7 bases map to TRBD1. J was trimmed by 5 bases and V by 5 bases; bases with no gene match: 11. The CDR3 runs to 15 residues. Written as DNA, the CDR3 is TGTGCCAGCAGTAGGACAGGAAGTCAGGGGACTGAAGCTTTCTTT. As protein: CASSRTGSQGTEAFF.

This clonotype was counted a single time. V is TRBV27 and J is TRBJ2-1; a possible D gene is TRBD2 (6 bases). The germline V gene has CDR1 MNHEY and CDR2 SMNVEV (reference sequence). The CDR3 sequence is 16 residues long. The ends were cut back, 5 bases at V and 4 bases at J, with 18 bases in the middle. CDR3 nucleotides: TGTGCCAGCAGTACCCCCCTGCGGGGACTTTACAATGAGCAGTTCTTC. Translated, it gives CASSTPLRGLYNEQFF.

This clonotype was seen at least ten times. The chain links TRBV19 to TRBJ1-1; D is unresolved. Germline lookup yields CDR1 LNHDA and CDR2 SQIVND (reference sequence). There are 14 residues in the CDR3. Trimming took off 3 bases at V and 4 bases at J, with 12 bases between the two ends. Here the CDR3 DNA reads TGTGCCAGTAGTATGGGAGGCCCGCGCACTGAAGCTTTCTTT. Protein sequence: CASSMGGPRTEAFF.

The V call is TRBV28, the J call TRBJ1-1; D is ambiguous. V was trimmed by 7 bases and J by 3 bases, leaving 6 bases between them. The CDR3 runs 11 residues. Germline V CDR1 and CDR2: MDHEN, SYDVKM. For the CDR3, the DNA is TGTGCCAGCACCCTACACACTGAAGCTTTCTTT. Translated, it gives CASTLHTEAFF. The variable domain in full, with the rest retrieved from reference TRBV28 and TRBJ1-1, is DVKVTQSSRYLVKRTGEKVFLECVQDMDHENMFWYRQDPGLGLRLIYFSYDVKMKEKGDIPEGYSVSREKKERFSLILESASTNQTSMYLCASTLHTEAFFGQGTRLTVV.

The table lists this clonotype with a few counts. This chain connects TRBV7-7 to TRBJ2-2, with D uncertain. The ends were cut back, 5 bases at V and 3 bases at J, with 10 bases in the middle. This CDR3 comprises 14 residues. Germline V lookup: CDR1 SSHAT, CDR2 FNYEAQ (reference sequence). The CDR3, as DNA: TGTGCCAGCAGCATAGATTCACACACCGGGGAGCTGTTTTTT. It translates to CASSIDSHTGELFF.

This rearrangement joins TRBV11-1 to TRBJ2-5; possible D gene TRBD2, 6 bases. The CDR3 is 17 amino acids. The V end lost 3 bases, the J end lost 0 bases, and 17 bases lay between the germline ends. Per the germline V gene, CDR1 is SGHAT and CDR2 is FQDESV (reference sequence). Here the CDR3 reads CASSFPPGERDQETQYF. CDR3 sequence (DNA): TGTGCCAGCAGCTTCCCCCCGGGAGAGCGGGACCAAGAGACCCAGTACTTC.

The V call is TRBV7-9, the J call TRBJ2-5; the D gene is possibly TRBD1 (6 bases). Germline V gives CDR1 SEHNR, CDR2 FQNEAQ (reference sequence). The CDR3 runs 14 residues. Trimming took 5 bases from V and 2 from J, leaving 12 bases between them. The CDR3: CASSGTGYQETQYF. The CDR3 DNA is TGTGCCAGCAGCGGCACAGGGTATCAAGAGACCCAGTACTTC.

This clonotype was observed many times. The chain has TRBV5-5 and TRBJ1-2; no reliable D call. Germline CDR1 SGHKS, CDR2 YYEKEE (reference sequence). V was trimmed by 5 bases and J by 2 bases, leaving 37 bases between them. There are 22 residues in the CDR3. The CDR3 loop reads CASSLASSLSANGPRPNYGYTF. The CDR3 nucleotides read TGTGCCAGCAGTCTTGCCAGCAGTTTAAGTGCAAATGGTCCGCGCCCGAACTATGGCTACACCTTC.

A word on this clonotype: A read error may explain this, as a much larger clone is one base away. The rearrangement links TRBV12-3 or TRBV12-4 to TRBJ1-5, with D maybe TRBD1 (6 bases). V gave up 7 bases and J gave up 5 bases, with 18 bases separating them. The CDR3 has 15 amino acids. Here the CDR3 DNA reads TGTGCCAGCAAGACGACACCGAGGGGGTATCAGCCCCAGCATTTT. Amino acid sequence: CASKTTPRGYQPQHF.